The entry below gives a single TCR beta chain sequence along with its context. The data are from a study of blood T cell repertoires in COVID-19. Study background: Samples of COVID-19 (acute and convalescent) were obtained from the United States, Italy and Spain. T cells, B-cell-depleted T cells, or PBMCs supplied cDNA or gDNA.

There are 18 residues in the CDR3. V lost 5 bases, J lost 4 bases, and 18 bases stayed unmatched. Germline loops: CDR1 SEHNR, CDR2 FQNEAQ (reference sequence). Source study methods: How many nucleated cells were present was estimated from reference gene primer amplification. TCRdb keeps only in-frame clones here, not all; method: immunoSEQ multiplex PCR. V and J calls and clone size are as listed in that table; D and trimming were resolved from the DNA. The table has about 16,000 clones, almost 90% seen once; the top ten hold roughly 2.5%. The specimen was peripheral blood. This rearrangement joins TRBV7-9 to TRBJ2-3; 7 bases are shared with TRBD2. The source of this sequence is a human donor in a cohort sampled during active COVID-19. The chain's CDR3 is CASSPTPKSGKGPDTQYF. CDR3 in DNA: TGTGCCAGCAGCCCAACACCAAAGAGCGGGAAGGGGCCAGATACGCAGTATTTT. Full variable domain (outside the CDR3, taken from reference TRBV7-9 and TRBJ2-3): DTGVSQNPRHKITKRGQNVTFRCDPISEHNRLYWYRQTLGQGPEFLTYFQNEAQLEKSRLLSDRFSAERPKGSFSTLEIQRTEQGDSAMYLCASSPTPKSGKGPDTQYFGPGTRLTVL.